This T cell receptor (beta chain) was recorded in a study of cytomegalovirus exposure and HLA in healthy donors. Study context: A later analysis reported the 90 to 150 validation repertoires used the same platform as the approximately 700 first-cohort repertoires. General study findings and limits: The study labeled 164 TCR beta chains cytomegalovirus-associated.

Repertoires were generated with immunoSEQ multiplex PCR, while TCRdb's copy carries only in-frame clones and drops some. The profile covers more than 140,000 clones, with approximately 88% appearing a single time and 3% to 3.5% taken by the ten largest. Comment on this clone: Its specificity is unknown.

The CDR3 covers 15 residues. Germline V gene lookup returns CDR1 SGHRS and CDR2 YFSETQ. V was clipped by 1 base and J by 1 base, with 12 bases between them. This clonotype was obtained from a woman aged 18-29 years in good health and CMV-seropositive. V is TRBV5-1 and J is TRBJ2-7; tentatively, D is TRBD1 (6 bases). The sample comprised PBMCs. The CDR3 region has the DNA TGCGCCAGCAGCTTGAATACAGGGCGGTCCTACGAGCAGTACTTC. Protein product: CASSLNTGRSYEQYF.